This T cell receptor beta chain was captured by sequencing in a study of CD8 T cells in ankylosing spondylitis. Trimming pared 0 bases from V and 1 base from J, leaving 7 bases between. This CDR3 region has 14 residues. Germline V gene data show CDR1 as SGHRS and CDR2 as YFSETQ. Molecular-barcoded quantitative 5'-RACE produced these TCR beta libraries. TCRdb called the 5' RACE reads again in MiXCR, with one record for every CDR3 protein. The data hold around 220,000 distinct CDR3 sequences, with 8% to 11% observed a single time. This clonotype appeared many times. Antigen unknown. Study findings and constraints: Disease-associated clones were CD8+ and fairly uncommon in peripheral blood. There was reportedly significant enrichment of clones that were disease-linked in matched ankylosing spondylitis synovial fluid.

This chain uses TRBV5-1 with TRBJ1-1; D gene ambiguous. This TCR came from a male donor with ankylosing spondylitis or in good health (not recorded which). Input material: blood, either unsorted or a sorted T cell fraction (not recorded which). The CDR3 reads CASSLDSQNTEAFF. The CDR3 coding sequence is TGCGCCAGCAGCTTGGACAGTCAGAACACTGAAGCTTTCTTT.